The rows below give T cell receptor beta chains drawn from one sample of a study of T cells in Graves' hyperthyroidism and ophthalmopathy. A single record per CDR3 protein comes from TCRdb applying MiXCR to the multiplex PCR reads. The sample comprises about 600,000 distinct CDR3 sequences, 13% to 15% of which are singletons, and approximately 13% rests with the top ten. The sequenced material came from blood. The origin of the receptors is a woman aged 50 to 60 with Graves' ophthalmopathy. The CDR3 runs from the conserved cysteine through the conserved F or W. The order of the fields is J gene, clone size, V gene, CDR3 length, D gene, CDR3 DNA, CDR3 protein. D genes are given only for firm matches. Clone size is stated in some rows and not others, as once, few, many or a class when expanded.

>TRBJ1-6|many|TRBV12-3/TRBV12-4|14|NA
TGTGCCAGCAGCAAGGAGGGGAGATTTTCACCCCTCCACTTT
CASSKEGRFSPLHF
>TRBJ2-1|NA|TRBV5-1|16|NA
TGCGCCAGCAGCTTGGATTTGTGGCTAGCTGTCACTGAGCAGTTCTTC
CASSLDLWLAVTEQFF
>TRBJ2-3|NA|TRBV24-1|16|NA
TGTGCCACCAGTGATTTCGGCAGGGGCAGCACAGATACGCAGTATTTT
CATSDFGRGSTDTQYF
>TRBJ2-1|NA|TRBV7-2|17|TRBD2
TGTGCCAGCAGCTTACTTAGGACTAGCCTAACCTACAATGAGCAGTTCTTC
CASSLLRTSLTYNEQFF
>TRBJ2-5|many|TRBV7-3|15|NA
TGTGCCAGCAGCTTAGGGGGGCGGAACCAAGAGACCCAGTACTTC
CASSLGGRNQETQYF
>TRBJ2-6|NA|TRBV2|16|NA
TGTGCCATCAGGGGATTTCTTAATATTGGGGCCAACGTCCTGACTTTC
CAIRGFLNIGANVLTF
>TRBJ2-7|many|TRBV10-3|13|NA
TGTGCCATCAGTGAGGGCACAACCTACGAGCAGTACTTC
CAISEGTTYEQYF
>TRBJ1-5|NA|TRBV4-1|16|TRBD1
TGCGCCAGCAGCCAACGAGGGGGCGTGAGCAATCAGCCCCAGCATTTT
CASSQRGGVSNQPQHF
>TRBJ2-5|NA|TRBV7-6|10|NA
TGTGCCAGCAGTGGGCAGAGCCTCGACTTC
CASSGQSLDF
>TRBJ1-5|NA|TRBV14|12|NA
TGTGCCAGCAGCCAAGAGCCTCAGCCCCAGCATTTT
CASSQEPQPQHF
>TRBJ2-7|many|TRBV11-3|13|TRBD1
TGTGCCAGCAGCCCGGGACAGGGAGCCGAGCAGTACTTC
CASSPGQGAEQYF
>TRBJ1-1|NA|TRBV19|13|NA
TGTGCCAGTAGTATTTCCCGGTTGACTGAAGCTTTCTTT
CASSISRLTEAFF
>TRBJ2-5|many|TRBV2|16|TRBD2
TGTGCCAGCAGTGAAGCGCTGCTAGCGGGAGAGGAGACCCAGTACTTC
CASSEALLAGEETQYF
>TRBJ2-7|NA|TRBV29-1|12|TRBD1
TGCAGCGGCCAGGGACAGACATACGAGCAGTACTTC
CSGQGQTYEQYF
>TRBJ2-1|many|TRBV18|20|TRBD2
TGTGCCAGCTCACCGTTACTTGGGACTAGCGGGAGTTTCTCCTACAATGAGCAGTTCTTC
CASSPLLGTSGSFSYNEQFF
>TRBJ2-1|many|TRBV5-1|15|NA
TGCGCCAGCAGCACGGGACGCCCGTTGGGGAATGAGCAGTTCTTC
CASSTGRPLGNEQFF
>TRBJ2-1|NA|TRBV29-1|14|NA
TGCAGCGTAAAGGGGGGGGTCGGGTACAATGAGCAGTTCTTC
CSVKGGVGYNEQFF
>TRBJ2-2|few|TRBV5-1|16|TRBD2
TGCGCCAGCAGTGTTGCGGGGGGAGTAGGAACCGGGGAGCTGTTTTTT
CASSVAGGVGTGELFF
>TRBJ1-2|many|TRBV7-2|13|NA
TGTGCCAGCAGCTATCAAACAGGGTCTGGCTACACCTTC
CASSYQTGSGYTF
>TRBJ2-7|NA|TRBV11-3|14|NA
TGTGCCAGCAGCTTAGATCGACTTCTCTTCGAGCAGTACTTC
CASSLDRLLFEQYF
>TRBJ1-1|many|TRBV5-6|15|NA
TGTGCCAGCAGCTTGGGGACGGTCGACCACACTGAAGCTTTCTTT
CASSLGTVDHTEAFF
>TRBJ1-5|many|TRBV11-3|19|NA
TGTGCCAGCAGCTTAGAGGGGCGGGGGCTCGGCGTAAGCAATCAGCCCCAGCATTTT
CASSLEGRGLGVSNQPQHF
>TRBJ2-7|NA|TRBV20-1|12|NA
TGCAGTGCTAGGGGTCGCGGCTACGAGCAGTACTTC
CSARGRGYEQYF
>TRBJ2-6|few|TRBV7-3|13|NA
TGTGCCAGCAGCTTAGGCCGGGCCAACGTCCTGACTTTC
CASSLGRANVLTF
>TRBJ1-4|NA|TRBV28|15|NA
TGTGCCAGCAGTTTTAGCGGGGGCGGTAATGAAAAACTGTTTTTT
CASSFSGGGNEKLFF
>TRBJ1-1|NA|TRBV4-3|14|NA
TGCGCCAGCAGCCAAGATATACAGAACACTGAAGCTTTCTTT
CASSQDIQNTEAFF
>TRBJ2-7|once|TRBV5-4|14|NA
TGTGCCAGCAGCTTGACAGGGCTGACTGGGGAGCAGTACTTC
CASSLTGLTGEQYF
>TRBJ1-6|few|TRBV6-1|15|NA
TGTGCCAGCACCCAAACCCGGACCCCTACTGAGGCCCTCCACTTT
CASTQTRTPTEALHF
>TRBJ1-6|many|TRBV10-3|14|NA
TGTGCCATGAGTCGGGACAAAGACAATTCACCCCTCCACTTT
CAMSRDKDNSPLHF
>TRBJ1-2|many|TRBV28|12|NA
TGTGCCAGCAGTTTCATTGGCTATGGCTACACCTTC
CASSFIGYGYTF
>TRBJ2-1|few|TRBV24-1|19|TRBD1
TGTGCCACCAGTGATTTGGAAGCATCAGGGGGCAGTTCCTACAATGAGCAGTTCTTC
CATSDLEASGGSSYNEQFF
>TRBJ2-1|many|TRBV14|15|NA
TGTGCCAGCAGCCAAACTAAGTTTAATTGGAATGAGCAGTTCTTC
CASSQTKFNWNEQFF
>TRBJ1-2|many|TRBV12-3/TRBV12-4|15|TRBD1
TGTGCCAGCAGGCCTCCCGGGACAGGGGGTCACGGCTACACCTTC
CASRPPGTGGHGYTF
>TRBJ2-7|many|TRBV28|15|NA
TGTGCCAGCAGTTTACCAGGGGTGGGCTCCTACGAGCAGTACTTC
CASSLPGVGSYEQYF
>TRBJ2-2|NA|TRBV19|15|TRBD2
TGTGCCAGTAAGGGACTAGCGGGAGTCCCCGGGGAGCTGTTTTTT
CASKGLAGVPGELFF
>TRBJ2-2|NA|TRBV5-5|13|NA
TGTGCCAGCAGCTCTCGAAGCTTTCAGGAGCTGTTTTTT
CASSSRSFQELFF
>TRBJ2-2|few|TRBV7-9|15|TRBD1
TGTGCCAGCAGCCGGCCCGGGACAGCTCCCGGGGAGCTGTTTTTT
CASSRPGTAPGELFF
>TRBJ1-4|NA|TRBV24-1|13|NA
TGTGCCACCGGGTTAGATACAAGTGAAAAACTGTTTTTT
CATGLDTSEKLFF
>TRBJ2-2|NA|TRBV4-3|15|NA
TGCGCCAGCAGCCAACCTCGACCGCCCACCGGGGAGCTGTTTTTT
CASSQPRPPTGELFF
>TRBJ2-4|NA|TRBV10-3|13|NA
TGTGCCATCAGTGAGTCCCTAGCGAACATTCAGTACTTC
CAISESLANIQYF
>TRBJ2-3|NA|TRBV29-1|16|NA
TGCAGCGTTGAAGATCCTGACTCCAAGAACACAGATACGCAGTATTTT
CSVEDPDSKNTDTQYF
>TRBJ2-7|many|TRBV3-1|15|TRBD2
TGTGCCAGCAGCCACAAAGGACTAGTTCACAACGAGCAGTACTTC
CASSHKGLVHNEQYF
>TRBJ2-1|many|TRBV7-8|16|NA
TGTGCCAGCAGCTTAGCAGGGGGTGCACCGTACAATGAGCAATTCTTC
CASSLAGGAPYNEQFF
>TRBJ2-1|many|TRBV7-2|13|NA
TGTGCCAGCAGCTCGCCGGACAGCAATGAGCAGTTCTTC
CASSSPDSNEQFF
>TRBJ2-1|many|TRBV30|14|NA
TGTGCCTGGGATCGGGATCACAGGGTACCTGAGCAGTTCTTC
CAWDRDHRVPEQFF
>TRBJ1-4|NA|TRBV28|17|TRBD1
TGTGCCAGCAGGGCCGGGACAGGGGGCTCGACTAATGAAAAACTGTTTTTT
CASRAGTGGSTNEKLFF
>TRBJ2-7|many|TRBV2|12|NA
TGTGCCAGCAGTGGACAACTCGGCGAGCAGTACTTC
CASSGQLGEQYF
>TRBJ1-5|many|TRBV6-1|13|NA
TGTGCCATTTCTCGGGGAGGCAATCAGCCCCAGCATTTT
CAISRGGNQPQHF
>TRBJ2-7|many|TRBV10-3|16|NA
TGTGCCATCAGTGAGTCGAGGATCGGACAGTCCTACGAGCAGTACTTC
CAISESRIGQSYEQYF
>TRBJ1-4|many|TRBV28|16|TRBD1
TGTGCCAGCAGTTTAGTAGGGACAGGGCTGGAGGAAAAACTGTTTTTT
CASSLVGTGLEEKLFF
>TRBJ2-7|many|TRBV7-9|16|TRBD2
TGTGCCAGCAGCTTAGCGGCTAGCGGGAGGGCCAGGGAGCAGTACTTC
CASSLAASGRAREQYF
>TRBJ2-7|NA|TRBV30|14|TRBD1
TGTGCCTGGATCGTCCGGGACAGGAACTACGAGCAGTACTTC
CAWIVRDRNYEQYF
>TRBJ2-5|many|TRBV20-1|12|NA
TGCAGTGCTATTAGCATACAAGAGACCCAGTACTTC
CSAISIQETQYF
>TRBJ1-2|many|TRBV2|14|TRBD1
TGTGCCAGCAGTAGACAGGGGGAAAACTATGGCTACACCTTC
CASSRQGENYGYTF
>TRBJ2-1|many|TRBV29-1|15|NA
TGCAGCGTTGGCCGGCGGGTCCACTCCTACAATGAGCAGTTCTTC
CSVGRRVHSYNEQFF